This TCR beta chain was sequenced for a study of T cells in Graves' hyperthyroidism and ophthalmopathy. Amplified TCR beta CDR3 regions came from RNA transcripts. RT-PCR in the first round (using the HTBI primer set) targeted the TCR CDR3. TCRdb called the multiplex PCR reads again in MiXCR, with one record for every CDR3 protein. Of approximately 530,000 distinct CDR3 sequences listed, over 15% are singletons. This clonotype was recorded a few times. Its antigen is unknown. Regarding the study as a whole: A model built on 13 V-J features separated ophthalmopathy from stable hyperthyroidism.

Germline CDR1 MNHNS, CDR2 SASEGT. V trimming: 8 bases; J trimming: 1 base; junction bases outside the gene matches: 3. The CDR3 consists of 13 residues. Uncontrolled infection, other autoimmune disease, pregnancy or lactation barred patients from enrollment. About 10 ml of fresh peripheral blood supplied the PBMCs. The V and J genes are TRBV6-1 and TRBJ1-1, with 8 bases fitting TRBD1. The sequence was collected from a woman in her late teens or twenties with Graves' hyperthyroidism. The source material was blood. This CDR3 is CASEDRANTEAFF. The CDR3 region has the DNA TGTGCCAGCGAGGACAGGGCGAACACTGAAGCTTTCTTT.